The source of this T cell receptor (beta chain) is a study of T cells in Graves' hyperthyroidism and ophthalmopathy. Germline CDR1 SGHTA, CDR2 FQGNSA. The CDR3 is made up of 15 amino acids. J gave up 3 bases and V 5 bases, and 10 bases lay outside the gene matches. This clonotype was seen repeatedly, ten times or more. The source material, RNA transcripts, was used to amplify TCR beta CDR3 regions. HTBI primers were used for first-round RT-PCR of the TCR CDR3. TCRdb processed the multiplex PCR reads anew with MiXCR; each CDR3 protein has one entry. The table records hundreds of thousands of distinct CDR3 sequences, about 15% of them present only once.

This chain links TRBV7-2 with TRBJ2-7, with 7 positions matching TRBD2. The clonotype comes from a woman between 25 and 40 years old with Graves' hyperthyroidism. Sequencing was done on a sample of blood. This CDR3 is CASSPTGTTYYEQYF. The CDR3 region has the DNA TGTGCCAGCAGCCCTACCGGGACTACCTACTACGAGCAGTACTTC.